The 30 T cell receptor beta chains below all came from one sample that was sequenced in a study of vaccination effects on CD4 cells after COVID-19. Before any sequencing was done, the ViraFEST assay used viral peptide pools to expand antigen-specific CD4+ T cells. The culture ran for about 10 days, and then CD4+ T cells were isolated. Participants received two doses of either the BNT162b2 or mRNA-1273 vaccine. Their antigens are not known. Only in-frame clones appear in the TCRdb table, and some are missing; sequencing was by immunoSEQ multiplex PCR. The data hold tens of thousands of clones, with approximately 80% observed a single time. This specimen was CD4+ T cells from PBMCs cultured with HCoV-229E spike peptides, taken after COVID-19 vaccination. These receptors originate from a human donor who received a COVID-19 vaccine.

The CDR3 DNA is TGTGCCAGCAGTTACGACCTAAGCTCCTACAATGAGCAGTTCTTC. Translated, it gives CASSYDLSSYNEQFF. The chain combines TRBV6-5 with TRBJ2-1; the D is unclear. Germline CDR1 reads MNHEY; CDR2 reads SVGAGI. Trimming removed 2 bases at V and 0 bases at J, with 8 bases between. This CDR3 is 15 amino acids long.

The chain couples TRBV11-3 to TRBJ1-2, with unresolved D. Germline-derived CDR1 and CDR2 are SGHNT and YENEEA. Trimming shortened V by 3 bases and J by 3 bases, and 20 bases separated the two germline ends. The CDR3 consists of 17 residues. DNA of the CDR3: TGTGCCAGCAGCTTGGCGGAAGGCCAGTTATCGGACTATGGCTACACCTTC. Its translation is CASSLAEGQLSDYGYTF.

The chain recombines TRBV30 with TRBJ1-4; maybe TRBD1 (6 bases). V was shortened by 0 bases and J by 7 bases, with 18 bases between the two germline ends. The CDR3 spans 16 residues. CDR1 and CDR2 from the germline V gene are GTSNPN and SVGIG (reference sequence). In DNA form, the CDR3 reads TGTGCCTGGAGTGTACGGGGGGGGACCAGGGGTGAAAAACTGTTTTTT. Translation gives CAWSVRGGTRGEKLFF.

The CDR3 is CATSEPRTSTDTQYF. The CDR3 nucleotides read TGTGCCACCAGTGAACCCAGGACTAGCACAGATACGCAGTATTTT. V is TRBV24-1 and J is TRBJ2-3; D perhaps matches TRBD2 (5 bases). Germline CDR1 KGHDR, CDR2 SFDVKD. The CDR3 covers 15 residues. V was trimmed by 4 bases and J by 0 bases, leaving 10 bases between them.

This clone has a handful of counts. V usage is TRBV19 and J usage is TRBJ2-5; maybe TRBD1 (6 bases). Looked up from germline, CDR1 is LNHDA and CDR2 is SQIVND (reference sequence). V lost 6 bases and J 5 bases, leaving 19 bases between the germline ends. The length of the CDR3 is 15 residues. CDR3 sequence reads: CASRDSPRFGETQYF. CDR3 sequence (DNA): TGTGCCAGTAGGGACAGTCCCAGGTTTGGGGAGACCCAGTACTTC.

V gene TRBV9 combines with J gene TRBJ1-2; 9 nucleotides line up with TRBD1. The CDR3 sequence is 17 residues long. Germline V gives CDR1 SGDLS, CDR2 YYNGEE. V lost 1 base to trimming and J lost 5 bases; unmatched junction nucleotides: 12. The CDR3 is CASSVNLRQGDLYGYTF. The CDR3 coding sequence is TGTGCCAGCAGCGTAAATTTAAGACAGGGGGACCTATATGGCTACACCTTC.

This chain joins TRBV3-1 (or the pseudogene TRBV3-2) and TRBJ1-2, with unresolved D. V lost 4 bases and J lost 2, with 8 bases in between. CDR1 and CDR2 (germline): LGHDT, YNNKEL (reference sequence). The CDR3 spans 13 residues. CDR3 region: CASSLDGNYGYTF. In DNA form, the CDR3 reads TGTGCCAGCAGCCTGGACGGCAACTATGGCTACACCTTC.

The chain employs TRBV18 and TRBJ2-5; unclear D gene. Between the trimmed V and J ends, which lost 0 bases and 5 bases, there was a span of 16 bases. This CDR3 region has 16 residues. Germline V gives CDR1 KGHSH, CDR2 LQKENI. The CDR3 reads CASSPPARAVRETQYF. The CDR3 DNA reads TGTGCCAGCTCACCACCAGCAAGGGCCGTACGGGAGACCCAGTACTTC.

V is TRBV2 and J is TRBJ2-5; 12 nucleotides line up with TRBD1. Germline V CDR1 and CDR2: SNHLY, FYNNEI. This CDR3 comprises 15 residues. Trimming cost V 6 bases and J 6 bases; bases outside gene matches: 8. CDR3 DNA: TGTGCCAGCAGACCCGGGACAGGGGGCGAAAAGACCCAGTACTTC. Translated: CASRPGTGGEKTQYF.

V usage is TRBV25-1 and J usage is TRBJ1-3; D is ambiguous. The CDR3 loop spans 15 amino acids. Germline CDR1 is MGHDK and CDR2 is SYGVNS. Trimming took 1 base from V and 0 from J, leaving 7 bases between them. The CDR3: CASSESVFSGNTIYF. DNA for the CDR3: TGTGCCAGCAGTGAATCAGTATTCTCTGGAAACACCATATATTTT.

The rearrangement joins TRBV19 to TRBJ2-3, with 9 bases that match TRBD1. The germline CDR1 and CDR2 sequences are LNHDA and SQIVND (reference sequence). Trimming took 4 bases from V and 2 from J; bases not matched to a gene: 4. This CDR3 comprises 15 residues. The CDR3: CASSTGTGITDTQYF. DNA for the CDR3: TGTGCCAGTAGTACCGGGACAGGGATCACAGATACGCAGTATTTT.

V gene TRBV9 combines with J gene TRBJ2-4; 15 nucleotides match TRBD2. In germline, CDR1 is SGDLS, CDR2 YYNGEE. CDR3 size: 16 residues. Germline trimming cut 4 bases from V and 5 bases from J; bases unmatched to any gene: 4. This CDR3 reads CASSPGLAGGQNIQYF. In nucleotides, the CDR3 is TGTGCCAGCAGCCCAGGACTAGCGGGGGGGCAAAACATTCAGTACTTC.

CDR3 DNA sequence: TGTGCCAGCTCGAAGACAGTGAAGGGGACTGAAGCTTTCTTT. Its translation: CASSKTVKGTEAFF. The chain employs TRBV18 and TRBJ1-1, with D tentatively TRBD1 (5 bases). Germline assignment: CDR1 KGHSH and CDR2 LQKENI. The length of the CDR3 is 14 residues. V was trimmed by 6 bases and J by 5 bases, leaving 16 bases between them.

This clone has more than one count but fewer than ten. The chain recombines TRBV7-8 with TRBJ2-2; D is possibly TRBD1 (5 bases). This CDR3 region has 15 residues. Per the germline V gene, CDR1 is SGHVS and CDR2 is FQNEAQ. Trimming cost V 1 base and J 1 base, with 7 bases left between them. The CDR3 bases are TGTGCCAGCAGCTTAGTACAGGAGAACACCGGGGAGCTGTTTTTT. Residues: CASSLVQENTGELFF.

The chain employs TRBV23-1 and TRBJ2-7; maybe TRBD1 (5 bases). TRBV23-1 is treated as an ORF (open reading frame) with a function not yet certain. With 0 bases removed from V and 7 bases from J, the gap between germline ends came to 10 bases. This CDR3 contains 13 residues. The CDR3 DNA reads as TGCGCCAGCAGTCAATCCCAGGGAAAGGAGCAGTACGTC. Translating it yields CASSQSQGKEQYV.

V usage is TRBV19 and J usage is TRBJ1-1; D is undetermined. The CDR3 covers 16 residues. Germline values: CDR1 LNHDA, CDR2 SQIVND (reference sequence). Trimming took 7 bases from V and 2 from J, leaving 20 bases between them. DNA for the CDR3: TGTGCCAGTAATACACTCGTGGCGGCAGCTAACACTGAAGCTTTCTTT. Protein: CASNTLVAAANTEAFF.

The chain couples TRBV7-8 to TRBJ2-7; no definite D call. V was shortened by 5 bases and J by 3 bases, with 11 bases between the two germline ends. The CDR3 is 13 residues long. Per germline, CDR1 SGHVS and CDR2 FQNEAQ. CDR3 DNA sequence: TGTGCCAGCAGCGCAAGATTTCTCTACGAGCAGTACGTC. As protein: CASSARFLYEQYV.

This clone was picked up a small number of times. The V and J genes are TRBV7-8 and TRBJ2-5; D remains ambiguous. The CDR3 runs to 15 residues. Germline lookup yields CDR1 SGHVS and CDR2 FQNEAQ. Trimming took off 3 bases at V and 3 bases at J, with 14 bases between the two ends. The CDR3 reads CASSFGLAVEETQYF. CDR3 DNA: TGTGCCAGCAGCTTTGGGTTAGCTGTGGAAGAGACCCAGTACTTC. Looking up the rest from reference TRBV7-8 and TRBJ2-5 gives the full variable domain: GAGVSQSPRYKVAKRGQDVALRCDPISGHVSLFWYQQALGQGPEFLTYFQNEAQLDKSGLPSDRFFAERPEGSVSTLKIQRTQQEDSAVYLCASSFGLAVEETQYFGPGTRLLVL.

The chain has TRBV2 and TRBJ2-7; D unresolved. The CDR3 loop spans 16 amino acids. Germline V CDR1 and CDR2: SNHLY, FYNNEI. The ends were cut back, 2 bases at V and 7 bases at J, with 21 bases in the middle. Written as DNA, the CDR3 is TGTGCCAGCAGTGAAAACTGGTCCGGACCGTCTTTAGAGCAGTACGTC. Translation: CASSENWSGPSLEQYV.

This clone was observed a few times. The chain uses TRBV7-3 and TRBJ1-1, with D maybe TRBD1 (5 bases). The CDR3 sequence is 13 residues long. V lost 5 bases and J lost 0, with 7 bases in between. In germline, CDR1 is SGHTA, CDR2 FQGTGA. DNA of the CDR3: TGTGCCAGCAGCGACAGTATGAACACTGAAGCTTTCTTT. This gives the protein CASSDSMNTEAFF.

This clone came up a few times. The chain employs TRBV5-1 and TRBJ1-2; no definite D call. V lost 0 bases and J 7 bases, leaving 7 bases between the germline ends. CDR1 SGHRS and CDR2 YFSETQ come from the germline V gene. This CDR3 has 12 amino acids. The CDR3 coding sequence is TGCGCCAGCAGCTTGGGTAATGGTGGCTACACCTTC. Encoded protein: CASSLGNGGYTF.

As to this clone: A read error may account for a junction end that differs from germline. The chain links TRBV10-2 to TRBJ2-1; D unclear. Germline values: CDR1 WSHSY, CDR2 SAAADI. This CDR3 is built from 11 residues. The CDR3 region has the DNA TGCGCCAGCAGTAAGTCGAATGAGCAGTTCTTC. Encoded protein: CASSKSNEQFF.

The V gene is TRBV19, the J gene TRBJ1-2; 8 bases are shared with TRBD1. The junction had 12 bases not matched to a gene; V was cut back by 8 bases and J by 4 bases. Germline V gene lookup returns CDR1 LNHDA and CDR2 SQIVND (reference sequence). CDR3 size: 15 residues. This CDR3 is CASGNSGTGAYGYTF. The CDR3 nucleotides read TGTGCCAGTGGGAACTCCGGGACAGGAGCCTATGGCTACACCTTC.

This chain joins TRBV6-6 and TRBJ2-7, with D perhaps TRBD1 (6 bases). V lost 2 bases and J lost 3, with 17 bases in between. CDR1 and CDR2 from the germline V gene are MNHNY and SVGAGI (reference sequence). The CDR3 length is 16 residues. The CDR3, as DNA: TGTGCCAGCAGTTACGACGAGACAGGACGGTTCTACGAGCAGTACGTC. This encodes CASSYDETGRFYEQYV.

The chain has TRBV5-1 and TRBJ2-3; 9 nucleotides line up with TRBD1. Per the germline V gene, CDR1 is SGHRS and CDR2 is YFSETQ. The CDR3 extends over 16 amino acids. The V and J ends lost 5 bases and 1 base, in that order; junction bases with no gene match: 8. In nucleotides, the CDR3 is TGCGCCAGCAGAGTCGCCGGGACAGGGCGCACAGATACGCAGTATTTT. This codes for CASRVAGTGRTDTQYF.

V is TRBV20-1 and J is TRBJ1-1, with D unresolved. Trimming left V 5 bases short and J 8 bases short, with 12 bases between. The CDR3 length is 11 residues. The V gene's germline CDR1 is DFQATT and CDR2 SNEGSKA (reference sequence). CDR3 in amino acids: CSAGSKREAFF. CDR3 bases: TGCAGTGCTGGCTCCAAACGAGAAGCTTTCTTT.

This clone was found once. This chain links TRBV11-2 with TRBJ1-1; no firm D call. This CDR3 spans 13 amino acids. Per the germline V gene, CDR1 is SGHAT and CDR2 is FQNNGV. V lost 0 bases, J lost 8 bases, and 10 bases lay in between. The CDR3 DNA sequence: TGTGCCAGCAGCTTAGACGAGCTTTTGGAAGCTTTCTTT. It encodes CASSLDELLEAFF.

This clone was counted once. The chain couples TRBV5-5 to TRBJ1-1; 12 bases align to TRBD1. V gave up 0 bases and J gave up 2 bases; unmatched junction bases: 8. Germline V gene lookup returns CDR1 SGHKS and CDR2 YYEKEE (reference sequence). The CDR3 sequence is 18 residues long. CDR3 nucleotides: TGTGCCAGCAGCTTGGTCTGGGGACAGGGGGCTGGTAACACTGAAGCTTTCTTT. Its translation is CASSLVWGQGAGNTEAFF.

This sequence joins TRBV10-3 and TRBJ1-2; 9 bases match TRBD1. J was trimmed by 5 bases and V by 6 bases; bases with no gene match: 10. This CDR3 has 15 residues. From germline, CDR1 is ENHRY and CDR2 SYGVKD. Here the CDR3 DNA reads TGTGCCATCAGGGCGGACAGGGGAGGAGAATATGGCTACACCTTC. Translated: CAIRADRGGEYGYTF.

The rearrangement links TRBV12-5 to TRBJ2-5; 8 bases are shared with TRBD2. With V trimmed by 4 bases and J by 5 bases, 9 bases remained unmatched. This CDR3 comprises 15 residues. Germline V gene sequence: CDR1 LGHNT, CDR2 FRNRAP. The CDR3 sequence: CASGSPPGGRETQYF. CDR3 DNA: TGTGCTAGTGGTTCGCCTCCGGGGGGGCGGGAGACCCAGTACTTC.